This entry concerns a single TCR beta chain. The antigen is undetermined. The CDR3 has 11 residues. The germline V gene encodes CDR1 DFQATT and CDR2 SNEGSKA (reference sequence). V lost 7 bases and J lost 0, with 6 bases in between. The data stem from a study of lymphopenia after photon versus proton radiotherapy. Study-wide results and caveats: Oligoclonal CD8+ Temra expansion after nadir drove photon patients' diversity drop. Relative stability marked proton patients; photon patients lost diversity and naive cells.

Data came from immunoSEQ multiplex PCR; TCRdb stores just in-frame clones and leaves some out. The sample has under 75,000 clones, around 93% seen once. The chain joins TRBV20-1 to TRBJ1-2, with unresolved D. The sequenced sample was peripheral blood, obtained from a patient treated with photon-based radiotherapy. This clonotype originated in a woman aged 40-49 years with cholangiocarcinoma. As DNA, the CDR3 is TGCAGTGGCTGGACTAACTATGGCTACACCTTC. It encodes CSGWTNYGYTF.